The 5 T cell receptor beta chains in this list originate from one sample, sequenced in a study of patients and donors after allogeneic stem cell transplantation. TCRdb called the RT-PCR reads again in MiXCR, with one record for every CDR3 protein. The sample lists some 960,000 distinct CDR3 sequences, more than 15% occurring once. Material: blood, either unsorted or a sorted T cell fraction (not recorded which). The receptors stem from a human donor who was either an allogeneic HSCT recipient or a stem cell or donor lymphocyte infusion donor (not recorded which). It is not recorded whose cells these are; they may come from a transplant donor.

The genes are TRBV20-1 and TRBJ2-7; no firm D call. The CDR3 contains 12 residues. Germline V gene lookup returns CDR1 DFQATT and CDR2 SNEGSKA (reference sequence). Trimming took 2 bases from V and 0 from J, leaving 5 bases between them. The CDR3 here is CSARLSSYEQYF. The CDR3 DNA follows: TGCAGTGCTAGACTAAGCTCCTACGAGCAGTACTTC.

This clonotype was seen only a few times. V usage is TRBV12-3 or TRBV12-4 and J usage is TRBJ1-6; 8 bases agree with TRBD1. V lost 7 bases to trimming and J lost 6 bases; unmatched junction nucleotides: 11. The CDR3 spans 16 residues. The CDR3 DNA sequence: TGTGCCAGCACCACGGACAGGGTGAGGACTAATTCACCCCTCCACTTT. This gives the protein CASTTDRVRTNSPLHF.

A few counts support this clonotype. This chain joins TRBV20-1 and TRBJ1-2, with D tentatively TRBD1 (5 bases). The V and J ends lost 5 bases and 3 bases respectively, with 10 bases between them. CDR1 is DFQATT and CDR2 is SNEGSKA in the germline V gene (reference sequence). This CDR3 is 12 amino acids long. CDR3 nucleotides: TGCAGTGCTTCAGGGCGGTACTATGGCTACACCTTC. This sequence encodes CSASGRYYGYTF.

The chain links TRBV6-5 to TRBJ2-7, with 7 bases matching TRBD2. Germline loops: CDR1 MNHEY, CDR2 SVGAGI. The CDR3 loop spans 12 amino acids. V was pared by 6 bases and J by 6 bases, with 5 bases of the junction left unmatched. The CDR3 DNA is TGTGCCAGCAGCCGGGGGGACGGCGAGCAGTACTTC. It is translated as CASSRGDGEQYF.

This clonotype was counted many times. The chain has TRBV9 and TRBJ2-1; TRBD2 matches at 12 bases. This CDR3 has 15 amino acids. The trim removed 4 bases at V and 4 bases at J, leaving 3 bases unmatched. CDR1 and CDR2 from the germline V gene are SGDLS and YYNGEE. This CDR3 reads CASSPSGREYNEQFF. DNA of the CDR3: TGTGCCAGCAGCCCTAGCGGGAGGGAGTACAATGAGCAGTTCTTC.